What follows are 5 T cell receptor beta chains derived from one specimen sequenced in a study of beta chain features in type 1 diabetes. What was sequenced were expressed TCRB transcripts, since all of the isolated RNA had been reverse transcribed. The table came from immunoSEQ multiplex PCR; TCRdb's copy has only in-frame clones and leaves some out. The data contain about 140,000 clones, 6% to 7.5% of them singletons. Input material: central memory CD4+ T cells from blood. These receptors were taken from a woman aged 25 to 39 in good health.

This clone has more than one count but fewer than ten. J is TRBJ2-6 and V is TRBV2; D is ambiguous. V lost 7 bases and J 3 bases, leaving 10 bases between the germline ends. This CDR3 has 14 amino acids. The germline V gene has CDR1 SNHLY and CDR2 FYNNEI. The CDR3 region has the DNA TGTGCCAGCATAATGAACGGTGGGGCCAACGTCCTGACTTTC. Translated: CASIMNGGANVLTF. Using reference TRBV2 and TRBJ2-6 for the parts outside the CDR3, the full variable domain is EPEVTQTPSHQVTQMGQEVILRCVPISNHLYFYWYRQILGQKVEFLVSFYNNEISEKSEIFDDQFSVERPDGSNFTLKIRSTKLEDSAMYFCASIMNGGANVLTFGAGSRLTVL.

This clone occurred a few times. The chain employs TRBV25-1 and TRBJ2-7; 11 bases align to TRBD1. Germline assignment: CDR1 MGHDK and CDR2 SYGVNS. The CDR3 runs to 14 residues. Trimming took 3 bases from V and 2 from J; bases not matched to a gene: 0. The CDR3 DNA sequence: TGTGCCAGCAGTGAGGGACAGGGGGCCTACGAGCAGTACTTC. Encoded protein: CASSEGQGAYEQYF.

This clone appeared a few times. The V call is TRBV12-5, the J call TRBJ1-1, with 8 bases that match TRBD1. J gave up 4 bases and V 0 bases, and 4 bases lay outside the gene matches. Germline V gene sequence: CDR1 LGHNT, CDR2 FRNRAP. The length of the CDR3 is 15 residues. Here the CDR3 DNA reads TGTGCTAGTGGTTTGGTAGCGGGGACAGGCACTGAAGCTTTCTTT. Amino acids: CASGLVAGTGTEAFF.

At least ten counts were recorded for this clone. The chain has TRBV6-5 and TRBJ2-1, with TRBD2 as a possible D gene (6 bases). CDR3 length equals 14 residues. The germline CDR1 and CDR2 sequences are MNHEY and SVGAGI. V was pared by 6 bases and J by 3 bases, with 12 bases between. DNA for the CDR3: TGTGCCAGCAGCAATTTGGGAGGCTACAATGAGCAGTTCTTC. Translating it yields CASSNLGGYNEQFF.

This clone has more than one count but fewer than ten. J is TRBJ2-1 and V is TRBV7-9; D perhaps matches TRBD2 (5 bases). CDR3 length: 14 residues. Per germline, CDR1 SEHNR and CDR2 FQNEAQ (reference sequence). V dropped 4 bases and J dropped 3 bases, with 10 bases sitting between them. CDR3 loop: CASSYRTDYNEQFF. CDR3 DNA: TGTGCCAGCAGCTACCGGACTGACTACAATGAGCAGTTCTTC.